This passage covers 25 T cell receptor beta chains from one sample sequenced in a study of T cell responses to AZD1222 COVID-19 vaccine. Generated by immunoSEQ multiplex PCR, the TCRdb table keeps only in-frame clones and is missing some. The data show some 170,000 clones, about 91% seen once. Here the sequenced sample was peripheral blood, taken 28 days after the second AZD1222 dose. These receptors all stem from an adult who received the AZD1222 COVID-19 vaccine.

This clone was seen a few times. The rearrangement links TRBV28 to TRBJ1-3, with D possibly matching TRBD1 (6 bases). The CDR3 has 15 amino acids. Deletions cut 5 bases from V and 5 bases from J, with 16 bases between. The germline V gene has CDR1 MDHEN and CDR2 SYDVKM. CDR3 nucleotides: TGTGCCAGCAGTCTGGACCGGGGACATAGAAACACCATATATTTT. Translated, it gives CASSLDRGHRNTIYF.

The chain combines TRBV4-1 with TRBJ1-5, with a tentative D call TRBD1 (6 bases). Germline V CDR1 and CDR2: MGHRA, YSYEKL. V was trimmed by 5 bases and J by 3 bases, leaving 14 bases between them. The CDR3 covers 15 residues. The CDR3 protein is CASSTGQTHNQPQHF. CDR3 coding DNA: TGCGCCAGCAGCACAGGACAGACTCACAATCAGCCCCAGCATTTT.

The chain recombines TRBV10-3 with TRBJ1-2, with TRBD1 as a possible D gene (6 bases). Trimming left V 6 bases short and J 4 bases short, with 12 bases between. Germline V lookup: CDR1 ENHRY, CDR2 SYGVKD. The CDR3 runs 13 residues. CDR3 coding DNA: TGTGCCATCAGAGAGACAGGCTCCTATGGCTACACCTTC. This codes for CAIRETGSYGYTF.

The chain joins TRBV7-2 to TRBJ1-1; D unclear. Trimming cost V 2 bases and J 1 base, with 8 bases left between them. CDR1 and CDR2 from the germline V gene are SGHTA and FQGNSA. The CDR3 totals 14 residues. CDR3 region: CASSLRIRNTEAFF. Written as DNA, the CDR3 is TGTGCCAGCAGCTTACGGATCCGGAACACTGAAGCTTTCTTT.

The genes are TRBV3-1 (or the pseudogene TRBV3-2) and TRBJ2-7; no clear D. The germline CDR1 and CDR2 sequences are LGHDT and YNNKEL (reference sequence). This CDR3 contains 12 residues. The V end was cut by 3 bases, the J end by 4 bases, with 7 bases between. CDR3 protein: CASSHSGYEQYF. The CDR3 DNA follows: TGTGCCAGCAGCCACTCCGGGTACGAGCAGTACTTC.

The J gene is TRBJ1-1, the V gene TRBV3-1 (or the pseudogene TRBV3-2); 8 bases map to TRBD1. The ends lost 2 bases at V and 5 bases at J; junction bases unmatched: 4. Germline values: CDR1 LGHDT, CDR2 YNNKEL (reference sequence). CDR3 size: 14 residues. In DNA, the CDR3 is TGTGCCAGCAGCCAACTACAGGGGGAGACTGAAGCTTTCTTT. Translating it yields CASSQLQGETEAFF.

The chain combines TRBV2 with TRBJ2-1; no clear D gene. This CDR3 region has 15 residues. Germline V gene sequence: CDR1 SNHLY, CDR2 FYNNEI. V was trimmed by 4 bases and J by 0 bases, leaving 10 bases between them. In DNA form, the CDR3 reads TGTGCCAGCAGTGCAGACTCGACCTCCTACAATGAGCAGTTCTTC. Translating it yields CASSADSTSYNEQFF.

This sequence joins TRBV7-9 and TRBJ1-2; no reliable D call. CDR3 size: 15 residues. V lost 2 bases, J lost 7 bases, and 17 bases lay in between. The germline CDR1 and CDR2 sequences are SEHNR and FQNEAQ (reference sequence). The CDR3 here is CASSLSAGPSVGYTF. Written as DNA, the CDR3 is TGTGCCAGCAGCTTATCGGCAGGACCCTCTGTTGGCTACACCTTC.

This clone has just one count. This CDR3 is CASSLYRDGTGELFF. Written as DNA, the CDR3 is TGCGCCAGCAGCTTGTACCGGGACGGGACCGGGGAGCTGTTTTTT. The chain carries TRBV5-1 and TRBJ2-2, with D tentatively TRBD1 or TRBD2 (5 bases each). V lost 1 base and J lost 5, with 12 bases in between. This CDR3 contains 15 residues. CDR1 is SGHRS, CDR2 YFSETQ, per germline.

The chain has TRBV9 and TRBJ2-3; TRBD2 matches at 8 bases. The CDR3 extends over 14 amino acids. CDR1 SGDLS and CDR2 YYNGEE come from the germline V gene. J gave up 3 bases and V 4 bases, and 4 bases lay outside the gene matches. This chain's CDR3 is CASSPRLATDTQYF. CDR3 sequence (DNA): TGTGCCAGCAGCCCCCGACTAGCGACAGATACGCAGTATTTT.

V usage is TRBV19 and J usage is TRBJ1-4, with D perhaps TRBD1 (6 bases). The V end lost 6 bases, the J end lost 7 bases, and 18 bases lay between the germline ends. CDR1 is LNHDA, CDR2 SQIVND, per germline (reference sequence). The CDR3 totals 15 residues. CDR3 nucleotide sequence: TGTGCCAGTAGATCGAACCAACTAGGGGGTGAAAAACTGTTTTTT. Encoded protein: CASRSNQLGGEKLFF. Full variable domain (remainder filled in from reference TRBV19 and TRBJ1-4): DGGITQSPKYLFRKEGQNVTLSCEQNLNHDAMYWYRQDPGQGLRLIYYSQIVNDFQKGDIAEGYSVSREKKESFPLTVTSAQKNPTAFYLCASRSNQLGGEKLFFGSGTQLSVL.

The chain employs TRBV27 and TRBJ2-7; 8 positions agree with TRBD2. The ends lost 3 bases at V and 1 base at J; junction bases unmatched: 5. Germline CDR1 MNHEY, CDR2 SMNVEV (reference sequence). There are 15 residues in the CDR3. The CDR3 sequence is CASSLRRGVSYEQYF. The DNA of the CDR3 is TGTGCCAGCAGTTTGCGGCGGGGGGTATCCTACGAGCAGTACTTC.

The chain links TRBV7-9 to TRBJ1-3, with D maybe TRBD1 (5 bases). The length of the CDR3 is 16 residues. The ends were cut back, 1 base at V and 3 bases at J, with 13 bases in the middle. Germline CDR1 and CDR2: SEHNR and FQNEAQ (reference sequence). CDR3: CASSLDSGAGGNTIYF. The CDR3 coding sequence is TGTGCCAGCAGCTTAGACTCTGGGGCTGGTGGAAACACCATATATTTT.

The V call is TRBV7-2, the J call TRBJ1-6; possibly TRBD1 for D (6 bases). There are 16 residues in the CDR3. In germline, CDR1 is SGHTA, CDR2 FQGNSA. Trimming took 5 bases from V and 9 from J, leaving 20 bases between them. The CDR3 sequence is CASSLTLGGRRSPLHF. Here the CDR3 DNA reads TGTGCCAGCAGCCTAACCTTGGGGGGGCGCCGTTCACCCCTCCACTTT.

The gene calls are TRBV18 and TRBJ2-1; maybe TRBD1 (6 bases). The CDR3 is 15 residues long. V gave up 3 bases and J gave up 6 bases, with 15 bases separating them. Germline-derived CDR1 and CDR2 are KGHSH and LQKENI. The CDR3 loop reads CASSPTGLTGNEQFF. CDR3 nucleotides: TGTGCCAGCTCACCCACAGGGTTAACGGGCAATGAGCAGTTCTTC.

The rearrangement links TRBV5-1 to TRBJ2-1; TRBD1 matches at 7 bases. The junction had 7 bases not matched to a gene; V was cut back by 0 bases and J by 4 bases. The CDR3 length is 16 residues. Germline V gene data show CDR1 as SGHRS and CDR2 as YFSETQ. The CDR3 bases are TGCGCCAGCAGCTTGGCTAGACAGGGAGTATACAATGAGCAGTTCTTC. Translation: CASSLARQGVYNEQFF.

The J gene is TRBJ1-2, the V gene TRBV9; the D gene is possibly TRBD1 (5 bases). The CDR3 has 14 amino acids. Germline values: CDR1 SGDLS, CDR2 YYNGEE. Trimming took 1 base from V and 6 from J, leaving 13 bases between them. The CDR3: CASSVTEGFDGYTF. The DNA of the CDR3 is TGTGCCAGCAGCGTAACTGAGGGGTTCGATGGCTACACCTTC. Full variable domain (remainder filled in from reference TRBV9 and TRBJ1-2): DSGVTQTPKHLITATGQRVTLRCSPRSGDLSVYWYQQSLDQGLQFLIQYYNGEERAKGNILERFSAQQFPDLHSELNLSSLELGDSALYFCASSVTEGFDGYTFGSGTRLTVV.

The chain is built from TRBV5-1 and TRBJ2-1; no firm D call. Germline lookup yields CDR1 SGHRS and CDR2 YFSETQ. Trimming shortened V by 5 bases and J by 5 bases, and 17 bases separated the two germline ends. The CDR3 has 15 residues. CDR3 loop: CASRLFPLANNEQFF. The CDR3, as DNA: TGCGCCAGCAGGTTGTTCCCACTTGCTAACAATGAGCAGTTCTTC.

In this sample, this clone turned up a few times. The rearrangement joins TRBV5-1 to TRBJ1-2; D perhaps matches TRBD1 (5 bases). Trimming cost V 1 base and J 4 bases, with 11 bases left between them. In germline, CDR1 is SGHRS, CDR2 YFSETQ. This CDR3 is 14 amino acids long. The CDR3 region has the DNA TGCGCCAGCAGCTTGCTAGACAGTGCCTATGGCTACACCTTC. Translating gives CASSLLDSAYGYTF.

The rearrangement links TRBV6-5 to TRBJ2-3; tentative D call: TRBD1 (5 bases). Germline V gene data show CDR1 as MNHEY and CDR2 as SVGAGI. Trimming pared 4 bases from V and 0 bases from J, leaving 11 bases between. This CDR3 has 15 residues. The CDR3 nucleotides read TGTGCCAGCAGTTCAGGGCTTAGGAGCACAGATACGCAGTATTTT. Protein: CASSSGLRSTDTQYF.

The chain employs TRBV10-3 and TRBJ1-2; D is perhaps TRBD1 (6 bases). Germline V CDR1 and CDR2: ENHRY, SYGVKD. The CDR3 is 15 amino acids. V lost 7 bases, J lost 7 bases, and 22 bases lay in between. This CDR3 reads CAITEGRGIFGGYTF. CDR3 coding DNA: TGTGCCATCACCGAAGGCAGGGGAATATTTGGTGGCTACACCTTC.

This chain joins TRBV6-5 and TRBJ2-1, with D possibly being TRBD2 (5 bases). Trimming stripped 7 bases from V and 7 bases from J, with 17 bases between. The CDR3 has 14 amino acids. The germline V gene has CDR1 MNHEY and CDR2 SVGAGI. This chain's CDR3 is CASNPDFSGNEQFF. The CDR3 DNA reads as TGTGCCAGCAACCCGGACTTCTCCGGGAATGAGCAGTTCTTC.

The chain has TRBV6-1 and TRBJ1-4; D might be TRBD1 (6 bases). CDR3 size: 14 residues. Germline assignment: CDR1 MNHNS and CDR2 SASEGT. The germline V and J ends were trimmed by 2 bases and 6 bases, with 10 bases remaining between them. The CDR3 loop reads CASSENRDYEKLFF. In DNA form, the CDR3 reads TGTGCCAGCAGTGAAAACAGGGACTATGAAAAACTGTTTTTT.

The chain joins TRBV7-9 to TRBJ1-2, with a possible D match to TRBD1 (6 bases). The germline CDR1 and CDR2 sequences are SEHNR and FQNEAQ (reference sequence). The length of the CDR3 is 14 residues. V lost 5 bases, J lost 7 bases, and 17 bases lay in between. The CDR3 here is CASSTSGERGGYTF. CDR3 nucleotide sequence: TGTGCCAGCAGCACGTCAGGGGAGCGTGGTGGCTACACCTTC. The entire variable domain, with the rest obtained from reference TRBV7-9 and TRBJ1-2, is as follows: DTGVSQNPRHKITKRGQNVTFRCDPISEHNRLYWYRQTLGQGPEFLTYFQNEAQLEKSRLLSDRFSAERPKGSFSTLEIQRTEQGDSAMYLCASSTSGERGGYTFGSGTRLTVV.

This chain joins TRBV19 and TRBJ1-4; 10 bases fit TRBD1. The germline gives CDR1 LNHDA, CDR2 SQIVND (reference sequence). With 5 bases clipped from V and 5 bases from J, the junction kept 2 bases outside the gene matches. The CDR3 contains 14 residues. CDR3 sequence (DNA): TGTGCCAGTAGTCGGGACAGGGGAAATGAAAAACTGTTTTTT. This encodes CASSRDRGNEKLFF.